Sequencing of this T cell receptor beta chain was carried out in a study of lymphopenia after photon versus proton radiotherapy. General observations from the study: Photon-treated patients lost naive T cells and TCR diversity; proton-treated stayed stable.

About this clone itself: Its antigen is not identified.

Method: immunoSEQ multiplex PCR; TCRdb's copy keeps in-frame clones and lacks some. The table records 60,000 to 75,000 clones, around 86% of them present only once. This CDR3 is 15 amino acids long. After removal of 7 bases from V and 5 bases from J, the junction contained 6 bases not matched to a gene. Per the germline V gene, CDR1 is MNHNY and CDR2 is SVGAGI (reference sequence). The receptor's source is a man aged 35-49 years with gastric cancer. Source: peripheral blood, taken from a patient treated with photon-based radiotherapy. The J gene is TRBJ1-6, the V gene TRBV6-6, with 9 bases fitting TRBD1. The chain's CDR3 is CASKQGQGNNSPLHF. CDR3 DNA: TGTGCCAGCAAACAGGGACAGGGTAATAATTCACCCCTCCACTTT.